Listed here are 17 T cell receptor delta chains from one sample, sequenced in a study of gamma-delta T cells after stem cell transplantation. TCRdb re-called the RT-PCR reads using CATT. The table lists 3,000 to 4,500 delta-chain clones, 12% of them singletons. Source material: gamma-delta T cells. The receptors were sampled from a human donor. It is not recorded whose cells these are; they may come from a transplant donor.

This chain connects TRAV29/DV5 to TRDJ1; 10 nucleotides agree with TRDD3. V gave up 5 bases and J gave up 0 bases; unmatched junction bases: 25. The germline V gene encodes CDR1 NSMFDY and CDR2 ISSIKDK. This CDR3 comprises 21 residues. CDR3 coding DNA: TGTGCAGCCCACCCTCCTAAGTCCCCTAACTGGGGGATCAGGTACACCGATAAACTCATCTTT. Its translation: CAAHPPKSPNWGIRYTDKLIF.

Only one count was recorded for this clone. A much larger clone sits a single nucleotide away, making a read error possible. The J gene is uncalled and the V gene is TRAV29/DV5; the table's D call, TRDD3, has no DNA check behind it. The CDR3 spans 19 residues. Per the germline V gene, CDR1 is NSMFDY and CDR2 is ISSIKDK. This CDR3 reads CAAGLRRGTRGGNADKLIF. The CDR3 DNA reads as TGTGCAGCGGGCCTTCGCCGGGGGACCCGCGGGGGGAACGCCGATAAGCTCATCTTT.

This clone was counted a few times. The chain is built from TRDV1 and TRDJ1; TRDD3 matches 9 bases. The CDR3 is 21 residues long. Per the germline V gene, CDR1 is TSWWSYY and CDR2 is QGS. V trimming: 4 bases; J trimming: 0 bases; junction bases outside the gene matches: 21. The CDR3 nucleotides read TGTGCTCTTGGGGCTTTTAGGTGGGGGGATACCGACACGGGCTACACCGATAAACTCATCTTT. Amino acids: CALGAFRWGDTDTGYTDKLIF.

This clone was seen more than once but under ten times. The CDR3 is CALGELGYYLHLLGDANPSLTAQLFF. The CDR3, as DNA: TGTGCTCTTGGGGAACTGGGGTATTACCTACACTTGCTGGGGGATGCCAATCCCTCTTTGACAGCACAACTCTTCTTT. The V call is TRDV1, the J call TRDJ2, with 9 bases matching TRDD3. V was clipped by 0 bases and J by 0 bases; unmatched bases: 29. The CDR3 is 26 residues long. Germline V gene sequence: CDR1 TSWWSYY, CDR2 QGS.

The chain links TRDV1 to TRDJ1; possible D gene TRDD2, 6 bases. V was shortened by 0 bases and J by 10 bases, with 24 bases between the two germline ends. Germline assignment: CDR1 TSWWSYY and CDR2 QGS. CDR3 length: 17 residues. CDR3 in amino acids: CALGELASYPWLNPLIF. For the CDR3, the DNA is TGTGCTCTTGGGGAACTTGCGTCCTACCCGTGGTTGAATCCACTCATCTTT.

The table lists this clone with a few counts. V and J are TRDV1 and TRDJ1; 11 bases align to TRDD3. Per germline, CDR1 TSWWSYY and CDR2 QGS. This CDR3 has 19 amino acids. V lost 4 bases to trimming and J lost 0 bases; unmatched junction nucleotides: 13. The CDR3 DNA reads as TGTGCTCTTGGGGTAATGGCTCTGGGGGATACCCTAGACACCGATAAACTCATCTTT. It specifies CALGVMALGDTLDTDKLIF.

V usage is TRDV1 and J usage is TRDJ1, with 9 bases that match TRDD2. CDR1 and CDR2 from the germline V gene are TSWWSYY and QGS. There are 19 residues in the CDR3. V trimming: 4 bases; J trimming: 0 bases; junction bases outside the gene matches: 15. The CDR3 DNA is TGTGCTCTTGGGGGGCCTTCCTACGAACTTCCCCCGTACACCGATAAACTCATCTTT. Protein product: CALGGPSYELPPYTDKLIF.

This clone has just a few counts. The DNA is omitted, as the CDR3 cannot be located on it reliably, and the CDR3 follows TCRdb's listing. The chain recombines TRAV29/DV5 with TRDJ1; whether TRDD3, the table's D call, matches the DNA was not checked. The CDR3 region is 25 residues in length, termini included. Germline V gene lookup returns CDR1 NSMFDY and CDR2 ISSIKDK. This chain's CDR3 is CSVLLCSKRFGVLLGDFLYTDKLIF.

Of note for this clone: The sample contains more than one DNA sequence encoding this CDR3. The rearrangement links TRDV2 to TRDJ3; 13 bases are shared with TRDD3. The CDR3 loop spans 20 amino acids. J was trimmed by 2 bases and V by 0 bases; bases with no gene match: 6. Germline values: CDR1 GEAIGNYY, CDR2 EKD. The CDR3 nucleotides are TGTGCCTGTGACACCGTACTGGGGGATACGCGACCCTGGGACACCCGACAGATGTTTTTC. This codes for CACDTVLGDTRPWDTRQMFF.

The genes are TRAV29/DV5 and TRDJ1; 10 bases fit TRDD3. Matching the DNA to germline supplied the J gene, which TCRdb does not give. The V gene end was trimmed by 0 bases and the J gene end by 1 base; junction bases not matched to a gene: 27. Per the germline V gene, CDR1 is NSMFDY and CDR2 is ISSIKDK. The CDR3 consists of 23 residues. CDR3 region: CAASVSHLNGGYKGVWGTDKLIF. The CDR3, as DNA: TGTGCAGCAAGCGTTTCCCATCTTAATGGGGGATACAAGGGAGTATGGGGCACCGATAAACTCATCTTT.

This clone was seen just once. The rearrangement links TRDV1 to TRDJ1; 8 bases agree with TRDD3. Since TCRdb gives no J gene, matching the DNA to germline was used here to assign it. Germline CDR1 is TSWWSYY and CDR2 is QGS. There are 21 residues in the CDR3. V lost 6 bases and J lost 0; bases outside the gene matches: 24. The CDR3 sequence: CALGPPTLRVGDLRYTDKLIF. CDR3 coding DNA: TGTGCTCTTGGTCCTCCTACGTTACGTGTGGGGGATTTAAGGTACACCGATAAACTCATCTTT.

This chain links TRDV1 with TRDJ1; a possible D gene is TRDD2 (7 bases). Per germline, CDR1 TSWWSYY and CDR2 QGS. The CDR3 totals 22 residues. V was pared by 3 bases and J by 2 bases, with 34 bases between. CDR3 region: CALGDKRPSFPYWVGGTDKLIF. In DNA form, the CDR3 reads TGTGCTCTTGGGGATAAGAGGCCTTCCTTCCCGTACTGGGTAGGAGGAACCGATAAACTCATCTTT.

This clone came up a few times. The rearrangement uses TRDV1 and TRDJ1; maybe TRDD3 (6 bases). V dropped 5 bases and J dropped 1 base, with 26 bases sitting between them. CDR3 length equals 19 residues. Germline V lookup: CDR1 TSWWSYY, CDR2 QGS. The CDR3 coding sequence is TGTGCTCTTGGGCCCCCGGATATAGGGGATGAGATGGGCACCGATAAACTCATCTTT. This encodes CALGPPDIGDEMGTDKLIF.

The CDR3 DNA follows: TGTGCTCTTGGGGAACTAGGTCCTACGGTCCTGGGGGGAAGGTACACCGATAAACTCATCTTT. Amino acids: CALGELGPTVLGGRYTDKLIF. The chain carries TRDV1 and TRDJ1; D might be TRDD3 (7 bases). Between the trimmed V and J ends, which lost 0 bases and 0 bases, there was a span of 26 bases. This CDR3 is built from 21 residues. CDR1 TSWWSYY and CDR2 QGS come from the germline V gene.

By sample fraction, this clone is medium-sized. V and J are TRDV1 and TRDJ1; D might be TRDD3 (5 bases). This CDR3 region has 14 residues. Trimming left V 2 bases short and J 0 bases short, with 7 bases between. In germline, CDR1 is TSWWSYY, CDR2 QGS. The CDR3 loop reads CALGEVGYTDKLIF. The CDR3 DNA follows: TGTGCTCTTGGGGAAGTGGGATACACCGATAAACTCATCTTT.

This clone was seen more than once but under ten times. The chain couples TRDV1 to TRDJ2; D is possibly TRDD3 (6 bases). V was pared by 4 bases and J by 3 bases, with 42 bases between. Germline V gives CDR1 TSWWSYY, CDR2 QGS. The length of the CDR3 is 25 residues. CDR3 sequence (DNA): TGTGCTCTTGGGGCCGCCGGGTGGGGATCTACTTTCACGTTTACTGAGCCAAGGATGACAGCACAACTCTTCTTT. Its protein is CALGAAGWGSTFTFTEPRMTAQLFF.

V and J are TRAV29/DV5 and TRDJ1; 8 bases line up with TRDD3. The J gene, missing from TCRdb, was assigned here through DNA to germline matching. CDR3 length: 16 amino acids. The J segment lost 0 bases and the V segment lost 2 bases, leaving 9 bases of the junction unmatched. Germline CDR1 NSMFDY, CDR2 ISSIKDK. CDR3 protein: CAARAPTGGYTDKLIF. The CDR3 DNA reads TGTGCAGCAAGGGCTCCAACTGGGGGGTACACCGATAAACTCATCTTT.